Listed here are 18 T cell receptor beta chains from one sample, sequenced in a study of chemoradiotherapy in HPV16-positive cancers. Profiling relied on immunoSEQ multiplex PCR, and the TCRdb table lists in-frame clones only, not all of them. This table holds about 7,000 clones, over 60% found once. Sampling took place from a patient who underwent chemoradiotherapy. The origin of the receptors is a human donor with HPV-associated anogenital cancer.

This CDR3 reads CASSLDAGTYGYTF. CDR3 DNA sequence: TGTGCCAGCAGCTTAGATGCCGGGACCTATGGCTACACCTTC. The V and J genes are TRBV5-6 and TRBJ1-2; weak D call: TRBD1 (5 bases). Deletions cut 2 bases from V and 4 bases from J, with 12 bases between. CDR3 length equals 14 residues. Germline assignment: CDR1 SGHDT and CDR2 YYEEEE.

The chain links TRBV29-1 to TRBJ1-6; no reliable D call. The germline V and J ends were trimmed by 7 bases and 10 bases, with 20 bases remaining between them. Germline CDR1 reads SQVTM; CDR2 reads ANQGSEA. The CDR3 runs 14 residues. CDR3 in DNA: TGCAGCGCCCAAGTAGGGCAAATCGGCTCACCCCTCCACTTT. Translation: CSAQVGQIGSPLHF.

The V gene is TRBV5-4, the J gene TRBJ2-7, with D possibly matching TRBD1 (6 bases). Germline loops: CDR1 SGHNT, CDR2 YYREEE (reference sequence). V was pared by 2 bases and J by 5 bases, with 14 bases between. The CDR3 runs 14 residues. The CDR3 DNA is TGTGCCAGCAGCTTTCAGGGGATTCAAGACGAGCAGTACTTC. It codes for CASSFQGIQDEQYF.

The rearrangement links TRBV5-1 to TRBJ1-5; 10 bases align to TRBD1. J lost 1 base, V lost 3 bases, and 1 base had no gene match. The CDR3 runs 15 residues. Germline V gene data show CDR1 as SGHRS and CDR2 as YFSETQ. The CDR3 coding sequence is TGCGCCAGCAGCTGGGGACAGGGGAGCAATCAGCCCCAGCATTTT. Its translation: CASSWGQGSNQPQHF.

This clone was detected once. At one boundary the junction diverges from the germline segment, which might be a read error. The chain combines TRBV5-1 with TRBJ2-7, with D unresolved. The CDR3 spans 14 residues. CDR1 SGHRS and CDR2 YFSETQ come from the germline V gene. The CDR3: CASSLDGRTYEQYF. The DNA of the CDR3 is TGCGCCAGCAGTTTGGACGGACGGACCTACGAGCAGTACTTC.

The chain employs TRBV28 and TRBJ1-5; D perhaps matches TRBD1 (5 bases). Per the germline V gene, CDR1 is MDHEN and CDR2 is SYDVKM. This CDR3 spans 18 amino acids. Trimming stripped 5 bases from V and 3 bases from J, with 23 bases between. Here the CDR3 DNA reads TGTGCCAGCAGTCATCCATCTTCGGGGCGAGGAAACAATCAGCCCCAGCATTTT. Residues: CASSHPSSGRGNNQPQHF.

The V call is TRBV27, the J call TRBJ1-2, with D perhaps matching TRBD1 (5 bases). The CDR3 is 15 residues long. The germline gives CDR1 MNHEY, CDR2 SMNVEV (reference sequence). V was trimmed by 3 bases and J by 8 bases, leaving 19 bases between them. CDR3 residues: CASSFSASGLRGYTF. In DNA form, the CDR3 reads TGTGCCAGCAGTTTCTCCGCCTCGGGGCTAAGAGGCTACACCTTC.

This chain uses TRBV30 with TRBJ1-6; D unclear. CDR1 is GTSNPN and CDR2 is SVGIG in the germline V gene (reference sequence). The CDR3 runs 12 residues. With 4 bases removed from V and 5 bases from J, the gap between germline ends came to 6 bases. CDR3 coding DNA: TGTGCCTGGACGGAAGATAATTCACCCCTCCACTTT. The encoded protein is CAWTEDNSPLHF.

The chain combines TRBV10-3 with TRBJ1-2; unclear D gene. The CDR3 is made up of 14 amino acids. Between the trimmed V and J ends, which lost 5 bases and 0 bases, there was a span of 10 bases. Germline CDR1 and CDR2: ENHRY and SYGVKD. In DNA form, the CDR3 reads TGTGCCATCAGTACAAAGGGAGCTAACTATGGCTACACCTTC. The encoded protein is CAISTKGANYGYTF.

A few counts support this clone. V usage is TRBV29-1 and J usage is TRBJ2-2; D is ambiguous. Germline values: CDR1 SQVTM, CDR2 ANQGSEA. The CDR3 consists of 11 residues. Trimming removed 7 bases from V and 2 bases from J, with 5 bases in between. The DNA for the CDR3 is TGCAGCGGCCGCAACACCGGGGAGCTGTTTTTT. This translates into CSGRNTGELFF.

This clone was counted a single time. The CDR3 region has the DNA TGTGCCAGCAGCCCTCCGGGGGGTGGAGGGACTGGGGCCAACGTCCTGACTTTC. Translated: CASSPPGGGGTGANVLTF. V is TRBV7-2 and J is TRBJ2-6, with 7 bases aligning to TRBD2. Trimming took 5 bases from V and 2 from J; bases not matched to a gene: 12. Per the germline V gene, CDR1 is SGHTA and CDR2 is FQGNSA. This CDR3 is built from 18 residues.

This clone was detected only once. The V gene is TRBV7-9, the J gene TRBJ1-1, with TRBD1 as a possible D gene (6 bases). Germline lookup yields CDR1 SEHNR and CDR2 FQNEAQ (reference sequence). This CDR3 has 14 amino acids. V shed 8 bases and J shed 0 bases, with 13 bases lying between them. The CDR3 region has the DNA TGTGCCAGCCAGGGGTCTTCAATGAACACTGAAGCTTTCTTT. As protein: CASQGSSMNTEAFF.

The sample holds a few counts of this clone. The chain recombines TRBV4-2 with TRBJ1-2; D is unclear. With 0 bases removed from V and 0 bases from J, the gap between germline ends came to 11 bases. The CDR3 runs to 16 residues. From germline, CDR1 is LGHNA and CDR2 YNFKEQ. For the CDR3, the DNA is TGTGCCAGCAGCCAAGATAAGAACTCAGCTAACTATGGCTACACCTTC. Protein: CASSQDKNSANYGYTF.

The chain joins TRBV5-1 to TRBJ2-5, with TRBD1 matching over 8 bases. The V segment lost 4 bases and the J segment 5 bases; nucleotides outside the gene matches: 4. There are 13 residues in the CDR3. CDR1 is SGHRS, CDR2 YFSETQ, per germline. The CDR3 DNA sequence: TGCGCCAGCAGCCAGACAGGGGAGGAGACCCAGTACTTC. This translates into CASSQTGEETQYF.

V usage is TRBV6-1 and J usage is TRBJ2-2; D is possibly TRBD2 (6 bases). Germline lookup yields CDR1 MNHNS and CDR2 SASEGT. Trimming removed 9 bases at V and 1 base at J, with 9 bases between. The CDR3 has 13 amino acids. The DNA for the CDR3 is TGTGCCAGTAGCGGACTGAACACCGGGGAGCTGTTTTTT. It translates to CASSGLNTGELFF.

This clone has more than one count but fewer than ten. The chain joins TRBV7-2 to TRBJ2-7, with 10 bases that match TRBD1. Germline V gives CDR1 SGHTA, CDR2 FQGNSA. J gave up 5 bases and V 5 bases, and 6 bases lay outside the gene matches. CDR3 length: 14 residues. Written as DNA, the CDR3 is TGTGCCAGCAGCCGGGACAGGGGTGTCCACGAGCAGTACTTC. Residues: CASSRDRGVHEQYF.

The rearrangement links TRBV6-1 to TRBJ1-1; 7 bases are a match to TRBD1. Unmatched junction bases numbered 2, after V lost 5 bases and J lost 5 bases. Per the germline V gene, CDR1 is MNHNS and CDR2 is SASEGT. This CDR3 has 12 amino acids. The CDR3 is CASSQQGTEAFF. The CDR3 bases are TGTGCCAGCAGTCAACAGGGGACTGAAGCTTTCTTT.

The chain carries TRBV30 and TRBJ2-7; tentative D call: TRBD2 (5 bases). V was clipped by 0 bases and J by 7 bases, with 13 bases between them. CDR1 is GTSNPN, CDR2 SVGIG, per germline (reference sequence). The CDR3 spans 13 residues. This chain's CDR3 is CAWSVGTGKEQYF. CDR3 bases: TGTGCCTGGAGTGTGGGTACCGGGAAAGAGCAGTACTTC. The full variable domain, with the rest looked up from reference TRBV30 and TRBJ2-7, is SQTIHQWPATLVQPVGSPLSLECTVEGTSNPNLYWYRQAAGRGLQLLFYSVGIGQISSEVPQNLSASRPQDRQFILSSKKLLLSDSGFYLCAWSVGTGKEQYFGPGTRLTVT.